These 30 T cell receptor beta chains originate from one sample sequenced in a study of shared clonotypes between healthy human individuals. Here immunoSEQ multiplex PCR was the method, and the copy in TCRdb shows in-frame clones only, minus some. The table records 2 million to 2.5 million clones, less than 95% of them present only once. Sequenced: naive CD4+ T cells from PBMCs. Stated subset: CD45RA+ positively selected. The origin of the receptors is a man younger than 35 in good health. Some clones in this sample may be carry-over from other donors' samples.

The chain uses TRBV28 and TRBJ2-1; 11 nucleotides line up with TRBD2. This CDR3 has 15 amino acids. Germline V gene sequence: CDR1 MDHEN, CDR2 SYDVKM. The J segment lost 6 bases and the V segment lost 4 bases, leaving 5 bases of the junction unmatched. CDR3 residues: CASSYSGRALNEQFF. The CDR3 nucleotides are TGTGCCAGCAGTTATAGCGGGAGGGCCCTCAATGAGCAGTTCTTC.

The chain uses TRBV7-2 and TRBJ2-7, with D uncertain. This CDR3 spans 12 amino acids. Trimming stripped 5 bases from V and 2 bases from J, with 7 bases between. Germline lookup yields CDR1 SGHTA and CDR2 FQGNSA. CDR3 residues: CASSLQAYEQYF. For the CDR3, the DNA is TGTGCCAGCAGCCTCCAGGCCTACGAGCAGTACTTC.

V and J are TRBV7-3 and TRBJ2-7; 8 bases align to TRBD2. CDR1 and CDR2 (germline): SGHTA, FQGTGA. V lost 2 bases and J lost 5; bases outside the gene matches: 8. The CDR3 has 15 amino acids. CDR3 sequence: CASSLDLPGGDEQYF. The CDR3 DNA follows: TGTGCCAGCAGCTTAGATTTGCCGGGAGGGGACGAGCAGTACTTC.

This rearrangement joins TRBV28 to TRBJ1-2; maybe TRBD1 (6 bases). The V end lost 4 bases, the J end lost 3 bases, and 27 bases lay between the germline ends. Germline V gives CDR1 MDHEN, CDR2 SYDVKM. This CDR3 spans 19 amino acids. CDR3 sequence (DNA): TGTGCCAGCAGTTCCCCCCTCCTCGGGCAGGGGAAAGGGGACTATGGCTACACCTTC. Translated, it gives CASSSPLLGQGKGDYGYTF.

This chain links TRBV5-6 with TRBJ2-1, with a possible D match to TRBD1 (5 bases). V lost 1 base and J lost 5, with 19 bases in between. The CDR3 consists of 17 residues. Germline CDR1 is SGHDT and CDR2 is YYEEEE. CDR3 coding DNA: TGTGCCAGCAGCTTGAGTAAGGGGCTCCTCCGGGACAATGAGCAGTTCTTC. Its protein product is CASSLSKGLLRDNEQFF. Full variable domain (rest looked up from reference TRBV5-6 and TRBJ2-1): DAGVTQSPTHLIKTRGQQVTLRCSPKSGHDTVSWYQQALGQGPQFIFQYYEEEERQRGNFPDRFSGHQFPNYSSELNVNALLLGDSALYLCASSLSKGLLRDNEQFFGPGTRLTVL.

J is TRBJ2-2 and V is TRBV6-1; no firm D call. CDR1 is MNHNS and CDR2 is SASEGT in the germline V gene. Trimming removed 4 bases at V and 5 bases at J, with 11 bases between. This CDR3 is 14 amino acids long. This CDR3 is CASSVVARTGELFF. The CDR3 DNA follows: TGTGCCAGCAGTGTGGTGGCAAGGACCGGGGAGCTGTTTTTT.

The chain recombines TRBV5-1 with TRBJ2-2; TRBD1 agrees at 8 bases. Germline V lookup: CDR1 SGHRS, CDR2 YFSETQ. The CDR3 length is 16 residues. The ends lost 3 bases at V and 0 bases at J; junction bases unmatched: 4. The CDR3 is CASSWGDRSNTGELFF. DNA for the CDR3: TGCGCCAGCAGCTGGGGGGACAGGTCGAACACCGGGGAGCTGTTTTTT.

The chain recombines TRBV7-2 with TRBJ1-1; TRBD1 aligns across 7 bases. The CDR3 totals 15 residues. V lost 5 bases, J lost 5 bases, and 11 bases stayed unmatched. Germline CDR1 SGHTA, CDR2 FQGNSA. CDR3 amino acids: CASSPYGQVRTEAFF. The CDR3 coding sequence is TGTGCCAGCAGCCCATACGGACAGGTTCGAACTGAAGCTTTCTTT.

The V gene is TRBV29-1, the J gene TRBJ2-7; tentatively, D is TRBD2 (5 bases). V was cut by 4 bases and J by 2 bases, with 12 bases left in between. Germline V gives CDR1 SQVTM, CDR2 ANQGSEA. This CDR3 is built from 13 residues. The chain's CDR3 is CSVALGSPYEQYF. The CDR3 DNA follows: TGCAGCGTTGCGCTGGGGAGCCCCTACGAGCAGTACTTC.

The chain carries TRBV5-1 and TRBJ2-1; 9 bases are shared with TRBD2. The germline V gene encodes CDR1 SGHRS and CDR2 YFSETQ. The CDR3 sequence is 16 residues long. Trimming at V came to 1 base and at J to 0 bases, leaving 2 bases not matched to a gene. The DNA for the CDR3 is TGCGCCAGCAGCTTGTTTAGCGGGAGCTCCTACAATGAGCAGTTCTTC. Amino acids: CASSLFSGSSYNEQFF.

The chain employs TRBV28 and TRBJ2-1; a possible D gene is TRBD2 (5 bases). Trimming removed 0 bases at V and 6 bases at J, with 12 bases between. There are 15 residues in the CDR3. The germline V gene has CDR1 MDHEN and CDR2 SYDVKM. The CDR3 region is CASSLWGSRGNEQFF. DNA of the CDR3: TGTGCCAGCAGTTTATGGGGGAGCCGGGGCAATGAGCAGTTCTTC.

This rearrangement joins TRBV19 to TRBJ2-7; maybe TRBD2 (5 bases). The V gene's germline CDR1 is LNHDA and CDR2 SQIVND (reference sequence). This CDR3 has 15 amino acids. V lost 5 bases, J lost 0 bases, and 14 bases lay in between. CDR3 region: CASSQGLRSSYEQYF. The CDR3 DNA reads TGTGCCAGTAGTCAAGGACTGAGGAGCTCCTACGAGCAGTACTTC.

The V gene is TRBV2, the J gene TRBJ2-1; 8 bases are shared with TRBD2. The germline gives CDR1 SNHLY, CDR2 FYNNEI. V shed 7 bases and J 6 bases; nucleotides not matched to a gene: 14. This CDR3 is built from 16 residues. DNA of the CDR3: TGTGCCAGCACCCTACCCCCAGCGGGAGTGAGCAATGAGCAGTTCTTC. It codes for CASTLPPAGVSNEQFF.

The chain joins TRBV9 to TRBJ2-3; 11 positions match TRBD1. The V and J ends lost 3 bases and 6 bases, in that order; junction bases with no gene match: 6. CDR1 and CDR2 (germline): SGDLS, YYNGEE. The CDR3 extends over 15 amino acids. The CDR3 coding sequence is TGTGCCAGCAGCGGCGGGACAGGGGGGAGGGATACGCAGTATTTT. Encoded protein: CASSGGTGGRDTQYF.

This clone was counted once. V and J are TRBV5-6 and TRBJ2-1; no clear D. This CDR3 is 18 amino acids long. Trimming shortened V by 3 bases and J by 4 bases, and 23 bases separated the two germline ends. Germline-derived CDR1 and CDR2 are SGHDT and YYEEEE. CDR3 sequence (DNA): TGTGCCAGCAGCTATTACCTCCGGGTAGCAGCGTTATACAATGAGCAGTTCTTC. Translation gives CASSYYLRVAALYNEQFF.

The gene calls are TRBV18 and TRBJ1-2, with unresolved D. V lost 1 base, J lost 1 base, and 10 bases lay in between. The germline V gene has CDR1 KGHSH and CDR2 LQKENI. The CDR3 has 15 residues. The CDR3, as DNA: TGTGCCAGCTCACCACTGGCTGCCAGTAACTATGGCTACACCTTC. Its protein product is CASSPLAASNYGYTF. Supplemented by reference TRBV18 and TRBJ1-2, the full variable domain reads NAGVMQNPRHLVRRRGQEARLRCSPMKGHSHVYWYRQLPEEGLKFMVYLQKENIIDESGMPKERFSAEFPKEGPSILRIQQVVRGDSAAYFCASSPLAASNYGYTFGSGTRLTVV.

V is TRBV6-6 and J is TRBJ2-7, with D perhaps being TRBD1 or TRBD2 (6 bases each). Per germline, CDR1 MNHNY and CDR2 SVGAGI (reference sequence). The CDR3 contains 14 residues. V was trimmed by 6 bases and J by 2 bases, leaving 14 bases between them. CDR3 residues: CASSPRGGAYEQYF. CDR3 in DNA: TGTGCCAGCAGCCCCAGGGGAGGCGCCTACGAGCAGTACTTC.

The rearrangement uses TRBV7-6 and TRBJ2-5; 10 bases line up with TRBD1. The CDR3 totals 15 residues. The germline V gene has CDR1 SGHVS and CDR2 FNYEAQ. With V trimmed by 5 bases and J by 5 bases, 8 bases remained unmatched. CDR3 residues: CASSTRTGGAETQYF. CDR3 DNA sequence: TGTGCCAGCAGCACCCGGACAGGGGGAGCGGAGACCCAGTACTTC.

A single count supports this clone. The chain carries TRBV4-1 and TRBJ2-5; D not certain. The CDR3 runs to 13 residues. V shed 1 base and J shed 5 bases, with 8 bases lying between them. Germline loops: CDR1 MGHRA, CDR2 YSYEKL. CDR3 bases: TGCGCCAGCAGCCAAGTAATATCGGAGACCCAGTACTTC. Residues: CASSQVISETQYF.

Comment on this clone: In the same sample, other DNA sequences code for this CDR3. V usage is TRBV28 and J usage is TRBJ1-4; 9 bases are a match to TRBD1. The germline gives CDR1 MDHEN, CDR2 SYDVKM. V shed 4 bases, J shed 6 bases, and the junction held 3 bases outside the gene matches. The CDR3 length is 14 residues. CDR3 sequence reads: CASSSGQGDEKLFF. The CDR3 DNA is TGTGCCAGCAGTTCGGGACAGGGAGATGAAAAACTGTTTTTT.

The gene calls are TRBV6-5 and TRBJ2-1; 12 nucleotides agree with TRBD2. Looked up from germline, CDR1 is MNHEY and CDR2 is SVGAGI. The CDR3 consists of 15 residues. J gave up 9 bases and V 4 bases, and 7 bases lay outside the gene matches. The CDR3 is CASSSLAGGKGEQFF. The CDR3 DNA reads TGTGCCAGCAGTTCACTAGCGGGAGGAAAAGGTGAGCAGTTCTTC.

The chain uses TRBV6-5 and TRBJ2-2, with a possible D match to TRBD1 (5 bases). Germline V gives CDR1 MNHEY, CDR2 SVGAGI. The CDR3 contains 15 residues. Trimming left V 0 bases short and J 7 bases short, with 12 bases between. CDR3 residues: CASSYSRQGSGELFF. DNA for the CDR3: TGTGCCAGCAGTTACTCGAGGCAGGGAAGCGGGGAGCTGTTTTTT.

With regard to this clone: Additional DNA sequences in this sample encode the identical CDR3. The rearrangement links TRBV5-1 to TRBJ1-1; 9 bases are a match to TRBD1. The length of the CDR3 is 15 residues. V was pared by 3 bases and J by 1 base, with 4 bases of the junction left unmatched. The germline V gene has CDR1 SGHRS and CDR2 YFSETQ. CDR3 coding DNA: TGCGCCAGCAGCTCGGGACAGGGTCCGAACACTGAAGCTTTCTTT. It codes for CASSSGQGPNTEAFF.

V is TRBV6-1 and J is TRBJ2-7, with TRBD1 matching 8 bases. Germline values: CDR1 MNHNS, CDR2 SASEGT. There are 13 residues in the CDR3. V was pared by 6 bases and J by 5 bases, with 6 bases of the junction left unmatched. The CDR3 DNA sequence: TGTGCCAGCAGAAACAGGGGGTATAACGAGCAGTACTTC. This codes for CASRNRGYNEQYF.

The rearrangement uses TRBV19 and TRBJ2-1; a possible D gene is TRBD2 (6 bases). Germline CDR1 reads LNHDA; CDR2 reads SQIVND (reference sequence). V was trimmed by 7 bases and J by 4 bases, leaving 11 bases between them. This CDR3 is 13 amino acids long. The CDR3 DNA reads TGTGCCAGTACCCGTAGCGGATACAATGAGCAGTTCTTC. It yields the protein CASTRSGYNEQFF.

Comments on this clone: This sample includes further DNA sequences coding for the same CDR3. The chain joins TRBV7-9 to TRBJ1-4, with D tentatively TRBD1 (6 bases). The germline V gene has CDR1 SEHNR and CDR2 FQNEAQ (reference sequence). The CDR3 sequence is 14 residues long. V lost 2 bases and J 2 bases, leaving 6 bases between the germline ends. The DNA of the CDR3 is TGTGCCAGCAGCTTAAGGGGGACTAATGAAAAACTGTTTTTT. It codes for CASSLRGTNEKLFF. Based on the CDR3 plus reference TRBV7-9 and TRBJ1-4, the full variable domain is DTGVSQNPRHKITKRGQNVTFRCDPISEHNRLYWYRQTLGQGPEFLTYFQNEAQLEKSRLLSDRFSAERPKGSFSTLEIQRTEQGDSAMYLCASSLRGTNEKLFFGSGTQLSVL.

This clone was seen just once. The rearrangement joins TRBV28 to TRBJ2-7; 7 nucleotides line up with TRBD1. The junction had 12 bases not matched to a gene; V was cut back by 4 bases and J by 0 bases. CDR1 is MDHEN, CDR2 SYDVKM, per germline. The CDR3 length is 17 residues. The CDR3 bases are TGTGCCAGCAGTTGGGGGCATAGGGGGCAGCTCTCCTACGAGCAGTACTTC. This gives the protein CASSWGHRGQLSYEQYF.

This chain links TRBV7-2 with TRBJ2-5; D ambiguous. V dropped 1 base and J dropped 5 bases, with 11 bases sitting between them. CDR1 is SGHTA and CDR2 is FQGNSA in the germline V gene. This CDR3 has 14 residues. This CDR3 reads CASSLDSQRETQYF. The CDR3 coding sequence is TGTGCCAGCAGCTTAGATAGCCAAAGGGAGACCCAGTACTTC.

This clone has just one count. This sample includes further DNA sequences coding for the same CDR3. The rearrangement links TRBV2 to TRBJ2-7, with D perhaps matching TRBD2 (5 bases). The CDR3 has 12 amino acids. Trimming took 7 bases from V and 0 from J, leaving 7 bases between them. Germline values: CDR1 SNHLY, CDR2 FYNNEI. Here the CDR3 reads CASKGSSYEQYF. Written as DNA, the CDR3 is TGTGCCAGCAAAGGGAGCTCCTACGAGCAGTACTTC.

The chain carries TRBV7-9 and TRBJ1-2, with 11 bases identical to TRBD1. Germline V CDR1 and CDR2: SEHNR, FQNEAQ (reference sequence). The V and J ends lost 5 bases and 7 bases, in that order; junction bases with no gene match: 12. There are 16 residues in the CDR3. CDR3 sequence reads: CASSLLRPDRGLGYTF. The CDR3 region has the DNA TGTGCCAGCAGCCTACTCCGACCGGACAGGGGGCTTGGCTACACCTTC.